This entry features one TCR beta chain sequence. It was with 60 Vbeta and 13 Jbeta primers that the PCR ran. The method was immunoSEQ multiplex PCR; TCRdb's version includes in-frame clones alone and lacks a portion of them. This repertoire shows approximately 84,000 clones, more than 70% found once; its top ten account for roughly 2.5%. This CDR3 contains 12 residues. Germline V gene sequence: CDR1 MNHEY, CDR2 SVGAGI. The V end lost 3 bases, the J end lost 7 bases, and 7 bases lay between the germline ends. This sample was included in a study of cytomegalovirus exposure and HLA in healthy donors. This chain uses TRBV6-5 with TRBJ2-1; the D gene is possibly TRBD1 (6 bases). The clonotype comes from a male donor in good health and CMV-seropositive. The sequenced material came from PBMCs. In nucleotides, the CDR3 is TGTGCCAGCAGTTATAGGGGGAATGAGCAGTTCTTC. It yields the protein CASSYRGNEQFF.